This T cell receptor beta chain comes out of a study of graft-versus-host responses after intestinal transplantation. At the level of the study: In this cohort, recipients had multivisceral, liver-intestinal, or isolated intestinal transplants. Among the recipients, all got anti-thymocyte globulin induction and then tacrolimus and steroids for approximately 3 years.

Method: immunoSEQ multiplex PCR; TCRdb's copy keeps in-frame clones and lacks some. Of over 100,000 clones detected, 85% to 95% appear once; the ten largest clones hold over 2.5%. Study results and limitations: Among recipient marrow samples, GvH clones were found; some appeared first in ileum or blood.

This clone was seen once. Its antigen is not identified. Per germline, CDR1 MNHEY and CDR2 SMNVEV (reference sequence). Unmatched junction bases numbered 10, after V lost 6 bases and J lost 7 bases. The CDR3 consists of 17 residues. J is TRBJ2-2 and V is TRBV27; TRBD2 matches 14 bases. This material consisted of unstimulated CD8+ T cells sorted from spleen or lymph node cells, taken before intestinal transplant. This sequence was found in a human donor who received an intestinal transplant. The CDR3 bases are TGTGCCAGCAGCCATGCGACTAGCGGGAGGGTCGGCGGGGAGCTGTTTTTT. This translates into CASSHATSGRVGGELFF.